This TCR beta chain was profiled in a study of Tregs in tolerant kidney transplant recipients. The germline V gene encodes CDR1 MGHRA and CDR2 YSYEKL. The CDR3 contains 17 residues. The germline V and J ends were trimmed by 5 bases and 0 bases, with 14 bases remaining between them. Points from the study as a whole: This study did not directly address biological reproducibility. Validation in larger populations is needed because few patients were studied.

This table comes from immunoSEQ multiplex PCR, and its TCRdb copy is limited to in-frame clones, with some not included. The sample lists under 300,000 clones, more than 65% seen once, with less than 0.75% in the top ten. As to this clone: Its antigen is as yet unknown.

The chain is built from TRBV4-1 and TRBJ1-6, with D possibly matching TRBD1 (6 bases). The sequence was obtained from a human donor in good health. Material for sequencing was CD4+ T cells from blood. The CDR3 sequence is CASSDGTPGSYNSPLHF. In nucleotides, the CDR3 is TGCGCCAGCAGCGACGGGACACCAGGCTCCTATAATTCACCCCTCCACTTT.